This entry lists 5 T cell receptor beta chains sequenced from one sample in a study of blood T cell repertoires in COVID-19. TCRdb's table, derived via immunoSEQ multiplex PCR, lists solely in-frame clones and lacks some. Of around 80,000 clones in the sample, roughly 77% were seen once. Material for sequencing was peripheral blood. The receptor set was obtained from a man aged 50-60 years with active or convalescent COVID-19.

The chain links TRBV7-9 to TRBJ1-4; D possibly corresponds to TRBD1 (6 bases). This CDR3 region has 18 residues. Trimming cost V 0 bases and J 0 bases, with 14 bases left between them. Germline assignment: CDR1 SEHNR and CDR2 FQNEAQ (reference sequence). CDR3 protein: CASSLAGHQDATNEKLFF. CDR3 bases: TGTGCCAGCAGCTTAGCGGGACACCAAGATGCAACTAATGAAAAACTGTTTTTT. Together with reference TRBV7-9 and TRBJ1-4, the CDR3 gives the full variable domain: DTGVSQNPRHKITKRGQNVTFRCDPISEHNRLYWYRQTLGQGPEFLTYFQNEAQLEKSRLLSDRFSAERPKGSFSTLEIQRTEQGDSAMYLCASSLAGHQDATNEKLFFGSGTQLSVL.

V usage is TRBV5-5 and J usage is TRBJ1-2, with 7 bases lining up with TRBD1. The CDR3 consists of 15 residues. V shed 1 base and J 8 bases; nucleotides not matched to a gene: 11. Germline lookup yields CDR1 SGHKS and CDR2 YYEKEE (reference sequence). The CDR3 nucleotides are TGTGCCAGCAGCTTGACCGGACAGGCGTCGGGAGGCTACACCTTC. It codes for CASSLTGQASGGYTF.

The chain uses TRBV12-5 and TRBJ1-5; the D gene is possibly TRBD1 (5 bases). With 1 base removed from V and 6 bases from J, the gap between germline ends came to 19 bases. CDR3 size: 17 residues. CDR1 LGHNT and CDR2 FRNRAP come from the germline V gene. The CDR3 protein is CASGLASDTRGGQPQHF. The CDR3 region has the DNA TGTGCTAGTGGTTTGGCCTCGGACACCCGTGGCGGTCAGCCCCAGCATTTT.

This chain joins TRBV3-1 (or the pseudogene TRBV3-2) and TRBJ2-7; 7 bases agree with TRBD2. There are 15 residues in the CDR3. V lost 3 bases and J lost 3; bases outside the gene matches: 8. Germline V gene lookup returns CDR1 LGHDT and CDR2 YNNKEL (reference sequence). CDR3 nucleotides: TGTGCCAGCAGCCAGGGAGGGGTCGGTTTCTACGAGCAGTACTTC. Translation gives CASSQGGVGFYEQYF.

This clone has a handful of counts. The chain joins TRBV5-8 to TRBJ1-5; D remains unclear. The V gene's germline CDR1 is SGHTS and CDR2 YDEGEE. The CDR3 contains 12 residues. Trimming shortened V by 4 bases and J by 3 bases, and 5 bases separated the two germline ends. The DNA for the CDR3 is TGTGCCAGCAGCCAGGCCAATCAGCCCCAGCATTTT. Residues: CASSQANQPQHF.